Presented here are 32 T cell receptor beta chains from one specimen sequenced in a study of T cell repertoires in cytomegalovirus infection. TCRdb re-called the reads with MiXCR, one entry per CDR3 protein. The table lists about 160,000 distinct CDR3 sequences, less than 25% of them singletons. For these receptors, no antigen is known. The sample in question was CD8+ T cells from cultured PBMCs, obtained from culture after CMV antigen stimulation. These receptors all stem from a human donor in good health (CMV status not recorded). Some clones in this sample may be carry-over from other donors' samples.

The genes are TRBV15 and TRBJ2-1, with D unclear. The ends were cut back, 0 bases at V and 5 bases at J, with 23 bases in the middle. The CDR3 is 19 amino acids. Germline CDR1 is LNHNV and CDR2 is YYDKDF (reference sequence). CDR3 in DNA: TGTGCCACCAGCAGAGACTTTGGTAGCTCGACTCGAATAGACAATGAGCAGTTCTTC. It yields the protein CATSRDFGSSTRIDNEQFF. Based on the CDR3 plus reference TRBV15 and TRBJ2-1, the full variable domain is DAMVIQNPRYQVTQFGKPVTLSCSQTLNHNVMYWYQQKSSQAPKLLFHYYDKDFNNEADTPDNFQSRRPNTSFCFLDIRSPGLGDTAMYLCATSRDFGSSTRIDNEQFFGPGTRLTVL.

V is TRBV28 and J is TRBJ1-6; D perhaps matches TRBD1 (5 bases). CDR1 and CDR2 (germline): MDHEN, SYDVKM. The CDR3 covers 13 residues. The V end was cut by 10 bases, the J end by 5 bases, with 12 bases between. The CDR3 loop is CATGGSNNSPLHF. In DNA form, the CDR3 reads TGTGCCACCGGGGGTTCTAATAATTCACCCCTCCACTTT.

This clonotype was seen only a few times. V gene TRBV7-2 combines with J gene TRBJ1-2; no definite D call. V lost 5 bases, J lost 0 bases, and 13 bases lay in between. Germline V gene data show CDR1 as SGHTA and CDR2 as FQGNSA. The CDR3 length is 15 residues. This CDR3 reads CASSTEDRPNYGYTF. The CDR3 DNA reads TGTGCCAGCAGCACTGAGGACCGCCCTAACTATGGCTACACCTTC.

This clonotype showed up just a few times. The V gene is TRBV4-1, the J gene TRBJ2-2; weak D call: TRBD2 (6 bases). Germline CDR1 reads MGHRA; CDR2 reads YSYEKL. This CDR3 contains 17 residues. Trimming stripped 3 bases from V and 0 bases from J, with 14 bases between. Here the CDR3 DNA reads TGCGCCAGCAGCCAGGATTTGGGGGGACCGAACACCGGGGAGCTGTTTTTT. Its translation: CASSQDLGGPNTGELFF.

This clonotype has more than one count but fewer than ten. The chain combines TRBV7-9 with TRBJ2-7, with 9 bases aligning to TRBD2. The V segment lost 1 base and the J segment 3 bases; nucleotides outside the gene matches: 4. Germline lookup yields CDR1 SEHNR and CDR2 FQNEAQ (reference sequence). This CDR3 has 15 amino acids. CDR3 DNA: TGTGCCAGCAGCTTAGTTGAGCGGGGGGACTACGAGCAGTACTTC. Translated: CASSLVERGDYEQYF.

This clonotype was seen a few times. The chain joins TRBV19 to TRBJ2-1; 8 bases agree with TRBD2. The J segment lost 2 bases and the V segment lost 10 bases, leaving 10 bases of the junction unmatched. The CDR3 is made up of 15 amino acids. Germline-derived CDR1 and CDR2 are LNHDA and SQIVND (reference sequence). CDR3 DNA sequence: TGTGCCACTCGGGAGGGGGGGGCAGCCTACAATGAGCAGTTCTTC. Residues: CATREGGAAYNEQFF.

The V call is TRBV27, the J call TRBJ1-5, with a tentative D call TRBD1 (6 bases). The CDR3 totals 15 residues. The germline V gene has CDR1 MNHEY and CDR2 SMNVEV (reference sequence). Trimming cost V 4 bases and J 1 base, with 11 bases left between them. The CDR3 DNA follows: TGTGCCAGCAGTTCGATCGGACAGAGCAATCAGCCCCAGCATTTT. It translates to CASSSIGQSNQPQHF.

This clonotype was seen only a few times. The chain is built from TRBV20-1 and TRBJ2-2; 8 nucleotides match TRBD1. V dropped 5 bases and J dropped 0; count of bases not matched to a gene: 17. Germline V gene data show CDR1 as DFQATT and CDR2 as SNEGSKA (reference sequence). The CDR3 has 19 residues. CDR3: CSAAQDRETLSTNTGELFF. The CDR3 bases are TGCAGTGCTGCCCAGGACAGGGAGACGTTATCAACGAACACCGGGGAGCTGTTTTTT.

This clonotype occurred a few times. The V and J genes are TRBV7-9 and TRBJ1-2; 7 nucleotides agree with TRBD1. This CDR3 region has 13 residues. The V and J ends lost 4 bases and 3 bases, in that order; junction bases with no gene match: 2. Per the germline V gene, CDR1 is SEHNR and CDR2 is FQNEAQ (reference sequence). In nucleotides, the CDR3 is TGTGCCAGCAGCTCCGGGACAGACTATGGCTACACCTTC. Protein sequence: CASSSGTDYGYTF.

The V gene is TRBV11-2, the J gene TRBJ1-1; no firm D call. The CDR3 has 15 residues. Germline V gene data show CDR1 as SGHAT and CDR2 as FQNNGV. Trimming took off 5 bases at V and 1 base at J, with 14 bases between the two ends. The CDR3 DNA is TGTGCCAGCAGCCCTGGACCGGCGCGGAACACTGAAGCTTTCTTT. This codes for CASSPGPARNTEAFF.

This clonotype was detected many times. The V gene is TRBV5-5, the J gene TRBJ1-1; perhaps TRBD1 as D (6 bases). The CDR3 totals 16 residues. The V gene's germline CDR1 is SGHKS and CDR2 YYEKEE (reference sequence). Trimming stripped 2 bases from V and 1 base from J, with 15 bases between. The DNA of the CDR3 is TGTGCCAGCAGCTTTTGGGACACCCTGAAGAACACTGAAGCTTTCTTT. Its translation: CASSFWDTLKNTEAFF.

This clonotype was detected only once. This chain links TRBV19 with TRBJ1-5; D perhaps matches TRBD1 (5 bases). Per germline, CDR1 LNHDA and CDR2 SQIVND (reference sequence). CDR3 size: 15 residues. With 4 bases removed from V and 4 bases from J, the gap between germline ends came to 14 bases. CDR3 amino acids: CASSRDPAGNQPQHF. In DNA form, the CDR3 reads TGTGCCAGTAGTAGGGACCCCGCAGGGAATCAGCCCCAGCATTTT.

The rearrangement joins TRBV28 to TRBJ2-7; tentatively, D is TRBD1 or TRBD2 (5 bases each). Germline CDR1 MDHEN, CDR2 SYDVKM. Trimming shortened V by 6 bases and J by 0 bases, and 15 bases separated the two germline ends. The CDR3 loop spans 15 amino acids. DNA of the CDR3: TGTGCCAGCAGATCAACCGGGACCCGCTCCTACGAGCAGTACTTC. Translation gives CASRSTGTRSYEQYF.

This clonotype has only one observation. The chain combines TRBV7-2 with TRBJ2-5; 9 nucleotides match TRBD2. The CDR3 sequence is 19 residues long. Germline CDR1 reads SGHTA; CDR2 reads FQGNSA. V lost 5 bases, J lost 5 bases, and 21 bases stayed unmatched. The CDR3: CASSLWDFPEAGGPETQYF. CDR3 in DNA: TGTGCCAGCAGCCTCTGGGACTTCCCGGAGGCGGGGGGGCCCGAGACCCAGTACTTC.

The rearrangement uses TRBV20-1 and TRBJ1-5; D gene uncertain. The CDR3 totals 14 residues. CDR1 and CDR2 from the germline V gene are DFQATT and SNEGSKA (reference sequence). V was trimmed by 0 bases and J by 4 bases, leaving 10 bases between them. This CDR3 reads CSAREATENQPQHF. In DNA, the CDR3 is TGCAGTGCTAGAGAGGCAACAGAGAATCAGCCCCAGCATTTT.

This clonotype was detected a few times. The CDR3 region is CASSLWSAGRPIGYTF. CDR3 bases: TGTGCCAGCAGCTTATGGTCAGCCGGGCGTCCTATCGGCTACACCTTC. The rearrangement joins TRBV7-9 to TRBJ1-2; no reliable D call. Deletions cut 2 bases from V and 8 bases from J, with 21 bases between. This CDR3 region has 16 residues. In germline, CDR1 is SEHNR, CDR2 FQNEAQ (reference sequence).

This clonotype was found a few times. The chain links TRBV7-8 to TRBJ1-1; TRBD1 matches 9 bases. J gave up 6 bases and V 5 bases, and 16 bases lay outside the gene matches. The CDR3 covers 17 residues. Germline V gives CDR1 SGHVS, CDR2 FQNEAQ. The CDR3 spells CASSLIRTGVSAAEAFF. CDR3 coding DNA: TGTGCCAGCAGCCTCATTCGGACAGGGGTCAGCGCCGCTGAAGCTTTCTTT.

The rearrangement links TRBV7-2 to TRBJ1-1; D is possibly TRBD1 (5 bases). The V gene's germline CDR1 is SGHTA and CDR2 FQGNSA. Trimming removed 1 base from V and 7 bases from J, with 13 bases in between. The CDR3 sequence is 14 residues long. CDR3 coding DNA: TGTGCCAGCAGCTTAGATCGGGGCGCGGTTGAAGCTTTCTTT. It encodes CASSLDRGAVEAFF. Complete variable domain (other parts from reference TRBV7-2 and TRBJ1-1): GAGVSQSPSNKVTEKGKDVELRCDPISGHTALYWYRQSLGQGLEFLIYFQGNSAPDKSGLPSDRFSAERTGGSVSTLTIQRTQQEDSAVYLCASSLDRGAVEAFFGQGTRLTVV.

The CDR3 loop reads CASSSGLGQYF. CDR3 in DNA: TGCGCCAGCAGCTCCGGACTCGGGCAGTACTTC. The V gene is TRBV5-1, the J gene TRBJ2-7, with a tentative D call TRBD2 (5 bases). Germline V CDR1 and CDR2: SGHRS, YFSETQ. V was shortened by 3 bases and J by 9 bases, with 10 bases between the two germline ends. This CDR3 contains 11 residues.

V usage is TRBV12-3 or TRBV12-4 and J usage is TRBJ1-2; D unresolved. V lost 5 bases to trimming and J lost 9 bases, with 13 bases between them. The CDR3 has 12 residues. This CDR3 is CASSTPTPSYTF. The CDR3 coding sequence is TGTGCCAGCAGTACACCGACACCCAGCTACACCTTC.

CDR3 protein: CASSSRDREVYEQYF. The CDR3 DNA is TGCGCCAGCAGCTCCCGGGACAGGGAGGTCTACGAGCAGTACTTC. The chain combines TRBV4-1 with TRBJ2-7, with 9 positions matching TRBD1. The CDR3 spans 15 residues. Germline CDR1 is MGHRA and CDR2 is YSYEKL. V trimming: 5 bases; J trimming: 3 bases; junction bases outside the gene matches: 8.

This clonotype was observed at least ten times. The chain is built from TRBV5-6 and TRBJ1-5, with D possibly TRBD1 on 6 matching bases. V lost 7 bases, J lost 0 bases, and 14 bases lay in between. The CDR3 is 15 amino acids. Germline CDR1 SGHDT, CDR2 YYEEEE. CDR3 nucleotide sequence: TGTGCCAGCCAGAACAGGGCGCTTAGCAATCAGCCCCAGCATTTT. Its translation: CASQNRALSNQPQHF.

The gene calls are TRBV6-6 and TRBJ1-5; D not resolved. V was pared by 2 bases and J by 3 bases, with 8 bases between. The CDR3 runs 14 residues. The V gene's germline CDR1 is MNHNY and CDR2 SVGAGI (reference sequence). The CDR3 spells CASSYGQINQPQHF. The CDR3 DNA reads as TGTGCCAGCAGTTACGGGCAAATCAATCAGCCCCAGCATTTT.

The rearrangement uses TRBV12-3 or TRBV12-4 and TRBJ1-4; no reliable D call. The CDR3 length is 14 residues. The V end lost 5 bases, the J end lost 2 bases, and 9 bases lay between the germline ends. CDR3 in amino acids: CASSRTGTNEKLFF. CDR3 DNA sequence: TGTGCCAGCAGTCGGACGGGCACTAATGAAAAACTGTTTTTT.

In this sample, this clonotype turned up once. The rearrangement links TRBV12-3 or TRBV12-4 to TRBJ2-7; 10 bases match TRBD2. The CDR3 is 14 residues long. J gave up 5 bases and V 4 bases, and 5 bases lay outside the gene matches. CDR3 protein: CASSSLLAGHEQYF. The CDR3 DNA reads TGTGCCAGCAGTTCCTTACTAGCGGGGCACGAGCAGTACTTC.

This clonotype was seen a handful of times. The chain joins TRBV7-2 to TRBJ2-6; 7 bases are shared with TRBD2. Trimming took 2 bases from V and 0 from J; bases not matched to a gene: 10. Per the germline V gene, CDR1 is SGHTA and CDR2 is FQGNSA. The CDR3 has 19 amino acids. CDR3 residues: CASSLTRTRTSSGANVLTF. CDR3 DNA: TGTGCCAGCAGCTTAACTCGGACCAGGACTAGCTCTGGGGCCAACGTCCTGACTTTC.

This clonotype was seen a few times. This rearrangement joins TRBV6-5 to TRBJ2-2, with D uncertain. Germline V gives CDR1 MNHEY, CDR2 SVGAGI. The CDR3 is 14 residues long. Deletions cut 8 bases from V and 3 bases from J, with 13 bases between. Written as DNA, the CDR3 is TGTGCCAGCGCAACACCCAGACACACCGGGGAGCTGTTTTTT. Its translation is CASATPRHTGELFF.

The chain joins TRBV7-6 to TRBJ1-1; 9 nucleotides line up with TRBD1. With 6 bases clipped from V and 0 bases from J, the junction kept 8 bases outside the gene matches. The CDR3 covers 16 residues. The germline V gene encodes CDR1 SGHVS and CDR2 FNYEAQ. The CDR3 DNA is TGTGCCAGCAGGACACCGGGACAGGGATTGAACACTGAAGCTTTCTTT. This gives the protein CASRTPGQGLNTEAFF.

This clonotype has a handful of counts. The CDR3 DNA reads as TGTGCCAGCAGCTCCGTGGGGCAGGCTAATTCACCCCTCCACTTT. Residues: CASSSVGQANSPLHF. The chain couples TRBV7-2 to TRBJ1-6; D may be TRBD1 (5 bases). Trimming cost V 4 bases and J 6 bases, with 13 bases left between them. This CDR3 comprises 15 residues. Germline assignment: CDR1 SGHTA and CDR2 FQGNSA.

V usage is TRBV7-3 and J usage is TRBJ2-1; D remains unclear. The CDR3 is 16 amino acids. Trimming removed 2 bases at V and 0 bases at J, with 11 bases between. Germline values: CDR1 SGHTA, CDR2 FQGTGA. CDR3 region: CASSLVAASSYNEQFF. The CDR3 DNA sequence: TGTGCCAGCAGCTTAGTGGCGGCGAGCTCCTACAATGAGCAGTTCTTC. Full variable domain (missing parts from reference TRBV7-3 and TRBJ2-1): GAGVSQTPSNKVTEKGKYVELRCDPISGHTALYWYRQSLGQGPEFLIYFQGTGAADDSGLPNDRFFAVRPEGSVSTLKIQRTERGDSAVYLCASSLVAASSYNEQFFGPGTRLTVL.

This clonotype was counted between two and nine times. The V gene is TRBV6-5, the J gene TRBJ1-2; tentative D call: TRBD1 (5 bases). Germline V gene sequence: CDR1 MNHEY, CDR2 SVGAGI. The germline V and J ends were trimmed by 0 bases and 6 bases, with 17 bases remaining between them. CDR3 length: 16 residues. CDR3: CASSYSLFGHDNGYTF. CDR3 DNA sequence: TGTGCCAGCAGTTACTCACTTTTTGGACATGATAATGGCTACACCTTC.

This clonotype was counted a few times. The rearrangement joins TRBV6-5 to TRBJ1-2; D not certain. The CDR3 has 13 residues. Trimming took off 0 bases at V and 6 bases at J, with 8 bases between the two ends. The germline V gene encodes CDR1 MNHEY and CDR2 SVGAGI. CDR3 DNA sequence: TGTGCCAGCAGTTACTCGAATAGCCATGGCTACACCTTC. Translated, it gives CASSYSNSHGYTF.